This TCR beta chain is from a study of PD-1 blockade in classical Hodgkin lymphoma (dated by TCRdb to about 2020). For context, the study as a whole: Nivolumab dosing was 3 mg/kg intravenously every 2 weeks, continuing until either disease progression or unacceptable toxicity. The study used TCR beta sequencing and CyTOF to define a peripheral blood immune signature of response to PD-1 blockade in classical Hodgkin lymphoma. What the research found in general, with its limitations: Lower diversity was seen in patients whose nivolumab began less than 1 year after ASCT, and these patients were left out of later analyses so that immune reconstitution would not confound the results. Baseline TCR diversity was reported to be lower in newly diagnosed patients than in healthy donors, and even lower in relapsed/refractory patients. Baseline diversity similar to that of newly diagnosed patients was observed in trial patients achieving complete response, whereas significantly lower diversity was observed in partial responders and progressors. The study covered only a single clinical trial cohort, and the causes of the repertoire differences, possibly disease activity or prior therapy, were still not defined. CD4+ but not CD8+ TCR diversity rose significantly by C4D1 (p=0.0027 vs p=0.16), most apparent in complete responders (p=0.02).

This sample's time point label indicates: cycle 1 day 1 (C1D1), immediately before nivolumab initiation. Every trial patient had relapsed after autologous stem cell transplantation, and cohorts A, B and C differed in prior brentuximab vedotin exposure. Using a Miltenyi CD8+ T cell isolation kit, CD8+ T cells were purified from thawed PBMCs through magnetic negative selection. The trial cohort comprised roughly 50 patients with relapsed/refractory classical Hodgkin lymphoma whose best overall responses were complete response, partial response or progressive disease. Single-agent nivolumab was administered to trial patients in the multi-cohort phase II CheckMate 205 trial. An independent review committee assessed best overall response using the 2007 International Working Group response criteria. Trial PBMCs were collected just before the start of nivolumab (C1D1) and during therapy at cycle 2 day 1 and cycle 4 day 1. Peripheral blood was collected in 8 mL Vacutainer Cell Preparation Tubes, from which PBMCs were isolated by centrifugation and then cryopreserved. Purified CD4+ and CD8+ fractions were prepared only for cases in which an additional PBMC sample was available. Magnetically labelled cells were removed on LS columns in a quadroMACS separator, and the flow-through was collected as the purified fraction.

V drops 1 base and J drops 2 bases, leaving 6 bases in between. There are 13 amino acids in the CDR3, from cysteine to phenylalanine inclusive. Here the CDR3 DNA is all that survives: 39 bases in frame from base 1. The germline V gene yields SGHDT for CDR1 and YYEEEE for CDR2. Genomic DNA was extracted with the Qiagen DNeasy kit from unsorted PBMCs and from negatively selected CD4+ and CD8+ fractions. TCR beta CDR3 regions were subjected to amplification by immunoSEQ multiplex PCR with primers that anneal to V and J segments. A synthetic immune receptor repertoire was used to minimize amplification bias, and any remaining bias was removed computationally after sequencing. The paper's data handling went like this. Custom Python scripts were used to quantify repertoire diversity as the Shannon entropy index. Unsorted, CD4+ and CD8+ repertoires were examined separately, except in combined analyses, for which CD4+ and CD8+ sequences were merged in silico. Clonal expansion was defined as a frequency increase of at least 2-fold after treatment compared with C1D1, and clones undetected at baseline were assigned a pseudocount of 0.5. Clones with 0 or 1 copy at C1D1 were classified as singleton clones, and clones with 2 or more copies were classified as non-singleton clones. Clones expanded in unsorted samples were assigned a CD4+, CD8+ or unknown annotation through matching of protein sequences in sorted samples from the same patient. Diversity changes from C1D1 to C4D1 were tested in paired samples using Wilcoxon tests. This immuneACCESS table, as held by TCRdb, lists in-frame sequences with V and J called but not all clones. Of the missing ones, under half trace to an unresolved V gene in checked studies; the others have no known cause. V, J and clone size reflect that table, while D and trimming were determined from the DNA. The sample data list some 10,000 clones, and 84% of these were observed just once. Less than 50% of the sample lies in the top ten.

Turning to this clone: Its antigen has not been determined. Per-base qualities were not stored, and no clone one base away is much larger.

This sequence was found in a human donor with classical Hodgkin lymphoma. The specimen comprised CD8+ T cells from blood, sampled at baseline. The sequence links TRBV5-6 to TRBJ2-5, with the D gene not confidently named. The sequenced DNA: TGTGCCAGCAGCTTGTTGATACAAGAGACCCAGTACTTC. This codes for CASSLLIQETQYF.